What follows are 4 T cell receptor beta chains derived from one specimen sequenced in a study of T cell responses to AZD1222 COVID-19 vaccine. The method was immunoSEQ multiplex PCR; TCRdb's version includes in-frame clones alone and lacks a portion of them. This sample carries approximately 100,000 clones, 90% of them seen once, and the ten largest clones take less than 6%. The starting material was peripheral blood, obtained 28 days after the second AZD1222 dose. The receptors shown here come from an adult who received the AZD1222 COVID-19 vaccine.

Only one count was recorded for this clone. The CDR3 spells CASRGQGAQPQHF. The CDR3 DNA sequence: TGTGCCAGCAGAGGACAGGGGGCTCAGCCCCAGCATTTT. The rearrangement links TRBV6-5 to TRBJ1-5, with 11 positions matching TRBD1. V lost 6 bases to trimming and J lost 6 bases; unmatched junction nucleotides: 1. The CDR3 totals 13 residues. CDR1 is MNHEY and CDR2 is SVGAGI in the germline V gene.

The chain recombines TRBV3-1 (or the pseudogene TRBV3-2) with TRBJ1-5, with D tentatively TRBD1 (5 bases). The CDR3 is 17 residues long. Germline lookup yields CDR1 LGHDT and CDR2 YNNKEL (reference sequence). V lost 0 bases and J lost 4, with 16 bases in between. The CDR3 sequence is CASSQDLGGVGNQPQHF. The CDR3 DNA reads TGTGCCAGCAGCCAAGATCTAGGAGGGGTAGGGAATCAGCCCCAGCATTTT.

In this sample, this clone turned up once. This rearrangement joins TRBV9 to TRBJ2-1; 8 nucleotides agree with TRBD2. The CDR3 spans 16 residues. V trimming: 1 base; J trimming: 7 bases; junction bases outside the gene matches: 10. Germline CDR1 and CDR2: SGDLS and YYNGEE. Here the CDR3 reads CASSVFNGGARNEQFF. CDR3 sequence (DNA): TGTGCCAGCAGCGTATTTAACGGGGGGGCTCGGAATGAGCAGTTCTTC.

The rearrangement joins TRBV7-6 to TRBJ1-5; no clear D gene. The V end lost 1 base, the J end lost 1 base, and 8 bases lay between the germline ends. The CDR3 loop spans 15 amino acids. CDR1 and CDR2 from the germline V gene are SGHVS and FNYEAQ. The CDR3 coding sequence is TGTGCCAGCAGCTTAGTGGCCGAGAGCAATCAGCCCCAGCATTTT. Its translation is CASSLVAESNQPQHF. The variable domain in full, with the rest retrieved from reference TRBV7-6 and TRBJ1-5, is GAGVSQSPRYKVTKRGQDVALRCDPISGHVSLYWYRQALGQGPEFLTYFNYEAQQDKSGLPNDRFSAERPEGSISTLTIQRTEQRDSAMYRCASSLVAESNQPQHFGDGTRLSIL.